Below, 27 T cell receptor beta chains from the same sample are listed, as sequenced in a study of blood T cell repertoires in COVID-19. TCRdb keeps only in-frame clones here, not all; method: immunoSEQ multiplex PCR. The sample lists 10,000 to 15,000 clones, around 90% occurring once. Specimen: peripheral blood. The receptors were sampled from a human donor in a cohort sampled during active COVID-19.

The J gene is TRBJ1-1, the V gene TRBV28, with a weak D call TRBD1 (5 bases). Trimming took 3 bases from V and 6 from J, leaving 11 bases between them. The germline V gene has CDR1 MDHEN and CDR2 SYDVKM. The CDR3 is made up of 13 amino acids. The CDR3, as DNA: TGTGCCAGCAGTTTCACAGGCCCCCCTGAAGCTTTCTTT. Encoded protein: CASSFTGPPEAFF.

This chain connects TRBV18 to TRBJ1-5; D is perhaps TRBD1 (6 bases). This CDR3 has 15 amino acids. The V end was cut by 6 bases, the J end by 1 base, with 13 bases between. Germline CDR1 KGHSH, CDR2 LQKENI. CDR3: CASSQAQGSNQPQHF. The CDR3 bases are TGTGCCAGCTCTCAGGCCCAGGGGAGCAATCAGCCCCAGCATTTT.

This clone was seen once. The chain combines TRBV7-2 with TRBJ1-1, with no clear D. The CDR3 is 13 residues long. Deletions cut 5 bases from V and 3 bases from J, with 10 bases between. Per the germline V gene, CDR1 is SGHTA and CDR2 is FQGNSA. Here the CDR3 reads CASSQVRDTEAFF. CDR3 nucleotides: TGTGCCAGCAGCCAAGTCCGGGACACTGAAGCTTTCTTT.

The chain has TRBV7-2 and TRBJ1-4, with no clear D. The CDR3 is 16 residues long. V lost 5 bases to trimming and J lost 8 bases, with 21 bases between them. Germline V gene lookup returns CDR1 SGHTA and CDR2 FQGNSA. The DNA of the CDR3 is TGTGCCAGCAGCCCTCTCTGGAGGGTTGGGAAGGAAAAACTGTTTTTT. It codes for CASSPLWRVGKEKLFF.

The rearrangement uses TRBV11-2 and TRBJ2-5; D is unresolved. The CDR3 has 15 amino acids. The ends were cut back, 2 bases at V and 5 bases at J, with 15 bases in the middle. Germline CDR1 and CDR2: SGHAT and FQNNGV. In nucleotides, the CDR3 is TGTGCCAGCAGCTTATCAGGATCCCTCGAGGAGACCCAGTACTTC. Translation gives CASSLSGSLEETQYF.

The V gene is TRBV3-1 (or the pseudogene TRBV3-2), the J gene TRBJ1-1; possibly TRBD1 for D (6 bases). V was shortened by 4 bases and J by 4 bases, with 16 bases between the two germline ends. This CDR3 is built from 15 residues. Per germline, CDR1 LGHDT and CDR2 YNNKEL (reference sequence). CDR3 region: CASSPLTGSGTEAFF. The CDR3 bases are TGTGCCAGCAGCCCTCTAACAGGGAGCGGCACTGAAGCTTTCTTT.

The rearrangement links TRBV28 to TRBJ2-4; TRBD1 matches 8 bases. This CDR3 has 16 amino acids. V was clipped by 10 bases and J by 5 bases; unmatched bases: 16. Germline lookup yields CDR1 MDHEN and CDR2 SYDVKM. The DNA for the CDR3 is TGTGCCACCGCCAGGGGGCGGAATCCGCAAGAAAACATTCAGTACTTC. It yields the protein CATARGRNPQENIQYF. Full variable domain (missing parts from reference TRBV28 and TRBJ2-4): DVKVTQSSRYLVKRTGEKVFLECVQDMDHENMFWYRQDPGLGLRLIYFSYDVKMKEKGDIPEGYSVSREKKERFSLILESASTNQTSMYLCATARGRNPQENIQYFGAGTRLSVL.

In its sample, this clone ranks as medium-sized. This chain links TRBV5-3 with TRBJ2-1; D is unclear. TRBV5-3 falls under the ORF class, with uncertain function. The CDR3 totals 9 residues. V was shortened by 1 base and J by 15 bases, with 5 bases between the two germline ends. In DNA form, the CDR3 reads TGTGCCAGAAGCTTGTATCGGTTCTTC. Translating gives CARSLYRFF.

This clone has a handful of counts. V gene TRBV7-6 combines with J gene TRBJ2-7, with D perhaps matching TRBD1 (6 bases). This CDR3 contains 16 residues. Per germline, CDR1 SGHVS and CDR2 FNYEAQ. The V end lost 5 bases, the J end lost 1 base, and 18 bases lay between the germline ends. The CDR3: CASSKNPQGSSYEQYF. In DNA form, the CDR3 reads TGTGCCAGCAGCAAAAACCCCCAGGGGAGTTCCTACGAGCAGTACTTC.

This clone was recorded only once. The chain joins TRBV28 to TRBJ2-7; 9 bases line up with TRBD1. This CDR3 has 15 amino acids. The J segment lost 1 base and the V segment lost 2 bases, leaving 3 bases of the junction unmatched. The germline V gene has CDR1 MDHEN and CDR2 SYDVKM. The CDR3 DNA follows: TGTGCCAGCAGTTTACCGGGACAGGGTTCCTACGAGCAGTACTTC. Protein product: CASSLPGQGSYEQYF.

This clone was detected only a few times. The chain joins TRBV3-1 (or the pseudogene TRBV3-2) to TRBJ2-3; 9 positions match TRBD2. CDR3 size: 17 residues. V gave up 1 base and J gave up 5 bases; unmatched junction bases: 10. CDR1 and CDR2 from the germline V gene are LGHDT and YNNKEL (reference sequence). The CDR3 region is CASSQGDSSGGLDTQYF. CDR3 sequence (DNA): TGTGCCAGCAGCCAAGGTGATAGTAGCGGGGGTTTAGATACGCAGTATTTT.

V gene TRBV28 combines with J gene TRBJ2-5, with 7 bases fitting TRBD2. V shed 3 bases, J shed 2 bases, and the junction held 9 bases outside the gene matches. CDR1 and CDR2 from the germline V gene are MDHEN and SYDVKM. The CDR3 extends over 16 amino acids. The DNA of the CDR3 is TGTGCCAGCAGTTTTCGCGCCGGGAGGAAACAAGAGACCCAGTACTTC. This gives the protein CASSFRAGRKQETQYF.

CDR3 coding DNA: TGTGCCAGCAGCCAAGATTGGATAACGGGGGGGACGGAGACCCAGTACTTC. It is translated as CASSQDWITGGTETQYF. The V call is TRBV3-1 (or the pseudogene TRBV3-2), the J call TRBJ2-5, with 8 bases lining up with TRBD2. Looked up from germline, CDR1 is LGHDT and CDR2 is YNNKEL (reference sequence). V shed 0 bases and J 5 bases; nucleotides not matched to a gene: 11. There are 17 residues in the CDR3.

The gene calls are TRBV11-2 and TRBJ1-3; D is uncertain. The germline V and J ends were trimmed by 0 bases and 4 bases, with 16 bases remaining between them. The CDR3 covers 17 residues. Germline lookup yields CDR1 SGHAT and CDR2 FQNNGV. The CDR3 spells CASSLELRHPLGNTIYF. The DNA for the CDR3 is TGTGCCAGCAGCTTAGAATTGCGCCACCCATTAGGAAACACCATATATTTT.

The CDR3: CASSQTRKGQGQETQYF. The CDR3 region has the DNA TGTGCCAGCAGCCAAACCCGAAAAGGACAGGGTCAAGAGACCCAGTACTTC. The chain carries TRBV2 and TRBJ2-5, with TRBD1 identical over 8 bases. CDR3 length: 17 amino acids. With 6 bases clipped from V and 2 bases from J, the junction kept 14 bases outside the gene matches. Germline CDR1 reads SNHLY; CDR2 reads FYNNEI.

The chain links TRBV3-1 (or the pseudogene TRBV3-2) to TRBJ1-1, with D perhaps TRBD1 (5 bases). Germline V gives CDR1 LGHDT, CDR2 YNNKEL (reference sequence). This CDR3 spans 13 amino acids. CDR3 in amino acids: CASRRQITTEAFF. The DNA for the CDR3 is TGTGCGAGCCGACGACAGATAACCACTGAAGCTTTCTTT.

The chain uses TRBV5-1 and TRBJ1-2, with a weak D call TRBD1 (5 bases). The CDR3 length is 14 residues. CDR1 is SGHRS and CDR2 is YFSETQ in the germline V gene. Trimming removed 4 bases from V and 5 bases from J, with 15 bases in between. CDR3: CASSPGVTDYGYTF. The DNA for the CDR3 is TGCGCCAGCAGCCCTGGTGTGACAGATTATGGCTACACCTTC.

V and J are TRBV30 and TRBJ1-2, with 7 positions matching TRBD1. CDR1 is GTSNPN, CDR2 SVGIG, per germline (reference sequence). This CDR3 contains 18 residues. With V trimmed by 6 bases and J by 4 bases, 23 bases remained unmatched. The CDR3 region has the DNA TGTGCCTGTGTTTCGGCGGGGACAGTCAAGGAGTTTAGCTATGGCTACACCTTC. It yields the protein CACVSAGTVKEFSYGYTF.

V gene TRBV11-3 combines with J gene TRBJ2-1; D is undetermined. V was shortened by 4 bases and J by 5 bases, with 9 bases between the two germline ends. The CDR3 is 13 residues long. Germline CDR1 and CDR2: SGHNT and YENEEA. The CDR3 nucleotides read TGTGCCAGCAGCTCTATCCAGGACAATGAGCAGTTCTTC. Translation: CASSSIQDNEQFF.

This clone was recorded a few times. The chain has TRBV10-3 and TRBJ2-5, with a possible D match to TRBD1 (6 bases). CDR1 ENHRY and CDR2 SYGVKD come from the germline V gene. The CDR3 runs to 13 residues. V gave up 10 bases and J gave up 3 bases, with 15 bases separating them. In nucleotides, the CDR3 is TGTGCCACAGGGGCCGACCTTAAAGAGACCCAGTACTTC. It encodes CATGADLKETQYF.

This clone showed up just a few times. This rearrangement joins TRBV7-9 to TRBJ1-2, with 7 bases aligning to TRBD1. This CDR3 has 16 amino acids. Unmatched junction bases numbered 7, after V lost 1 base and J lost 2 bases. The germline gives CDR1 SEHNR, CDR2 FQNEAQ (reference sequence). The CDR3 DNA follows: TGTGCCAGCAGCTTAGTCCCTTTGACAGGGAACTATGGCTACACCTTC. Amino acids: CASSLVPLTGNYGYTF.

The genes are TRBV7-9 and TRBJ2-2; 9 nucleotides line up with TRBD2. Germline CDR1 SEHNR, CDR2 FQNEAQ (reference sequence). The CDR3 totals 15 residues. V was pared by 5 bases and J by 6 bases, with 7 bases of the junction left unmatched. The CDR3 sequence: CASSPPGTSPGELFF. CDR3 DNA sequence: TGTGCCAGCAGCCCCCCCGGGACTAGCCCCGGGGAGCTGTTTTTT.

The CDR3 protein is CASSLGGLAGKEFF. The CDR3 coding sequence is TGTGCCAGCAGCTTAGGGGGACTAGCGGGGAAAGAGTTCTTC. The chain combines TRBV7-9 with TRBJ2-1; 13 nucleotides line up with TRBD2. The CDR3 extends over 14 amino acids. The V and J ends lost 1 base and 14 bases, in that order; junction bases with no gene match: 5. Germline V gene data show CDR1 as SEHNR and CDR2 as FQNEAQ (reference sequence).

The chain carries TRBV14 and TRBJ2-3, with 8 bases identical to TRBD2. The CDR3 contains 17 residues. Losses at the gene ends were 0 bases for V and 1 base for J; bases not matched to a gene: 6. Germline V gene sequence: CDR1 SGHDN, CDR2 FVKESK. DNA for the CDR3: TGTGCCAGCAGCCAAGAAAAGGGGACTAGACGCACAGATACGCAGTATTTT. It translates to CASSQEKGTRRTDTQYF.

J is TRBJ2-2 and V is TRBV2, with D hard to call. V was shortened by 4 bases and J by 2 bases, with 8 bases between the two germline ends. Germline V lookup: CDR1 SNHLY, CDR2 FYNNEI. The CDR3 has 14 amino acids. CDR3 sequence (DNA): TGTGCCAGCAGTGTCTATGTAAACACCGGGGAGCTGTTTTTT. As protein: CASSVYVNTGELFF.

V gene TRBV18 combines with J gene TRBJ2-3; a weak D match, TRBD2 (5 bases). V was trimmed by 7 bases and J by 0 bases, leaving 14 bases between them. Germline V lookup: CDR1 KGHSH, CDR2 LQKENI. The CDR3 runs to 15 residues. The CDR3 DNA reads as TGTGCCAGCTACCAAACCGGGATTAGCACAGATACGCAGTATTTT. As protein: CASYQTGISTDTQYF.

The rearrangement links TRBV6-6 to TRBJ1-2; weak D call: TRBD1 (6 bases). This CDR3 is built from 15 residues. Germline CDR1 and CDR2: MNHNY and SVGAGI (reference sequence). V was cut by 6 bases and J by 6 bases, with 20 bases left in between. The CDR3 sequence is CASSPEQEGTNGYTF. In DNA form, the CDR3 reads TGTGCCAGCAGCCCTGAACAAGAAGGGACAAATGGCTACACCTTC.